This paragraph reports one T cell receptor beta chain. Trimming removed 1 base from V and 1 base from J, with 7 bases in between. This CDR3 contains 14 residues. In germline, CDR1 is MGHRA, CDR2 YSYEKL. This entry belongs to a study of T cells in Graves' hyperthyroidism and ophthalmopathy. RNA transcripts provided the source from which TCR beta CDR3 regions were amplified. In the first-round RT-PCR of the TCR CDR3, the HTBI primer set was used. TCRdb called the multiplex PCR reads again in MiXCR, with one record for every CDR3 protein. The sample comprises about 410,000 distinct CDR3 sequences, roughly 15% of which are singletons, and roughly 21% rests with the top ten.

This chain joins TRBV4-1 and TRBJ2-5, with D hard to call. Sequenced: blood. This sequence originates from a woman between 25 and 40 years old with Graves' ophthalmopathy. CDR3 in amino acids: CASSQGYSQETQYF. Here the CDR3 DNA reads TGCGCCAGCAGCCAAGGGTACAGCCAAGAGACCCAGTACTTC.